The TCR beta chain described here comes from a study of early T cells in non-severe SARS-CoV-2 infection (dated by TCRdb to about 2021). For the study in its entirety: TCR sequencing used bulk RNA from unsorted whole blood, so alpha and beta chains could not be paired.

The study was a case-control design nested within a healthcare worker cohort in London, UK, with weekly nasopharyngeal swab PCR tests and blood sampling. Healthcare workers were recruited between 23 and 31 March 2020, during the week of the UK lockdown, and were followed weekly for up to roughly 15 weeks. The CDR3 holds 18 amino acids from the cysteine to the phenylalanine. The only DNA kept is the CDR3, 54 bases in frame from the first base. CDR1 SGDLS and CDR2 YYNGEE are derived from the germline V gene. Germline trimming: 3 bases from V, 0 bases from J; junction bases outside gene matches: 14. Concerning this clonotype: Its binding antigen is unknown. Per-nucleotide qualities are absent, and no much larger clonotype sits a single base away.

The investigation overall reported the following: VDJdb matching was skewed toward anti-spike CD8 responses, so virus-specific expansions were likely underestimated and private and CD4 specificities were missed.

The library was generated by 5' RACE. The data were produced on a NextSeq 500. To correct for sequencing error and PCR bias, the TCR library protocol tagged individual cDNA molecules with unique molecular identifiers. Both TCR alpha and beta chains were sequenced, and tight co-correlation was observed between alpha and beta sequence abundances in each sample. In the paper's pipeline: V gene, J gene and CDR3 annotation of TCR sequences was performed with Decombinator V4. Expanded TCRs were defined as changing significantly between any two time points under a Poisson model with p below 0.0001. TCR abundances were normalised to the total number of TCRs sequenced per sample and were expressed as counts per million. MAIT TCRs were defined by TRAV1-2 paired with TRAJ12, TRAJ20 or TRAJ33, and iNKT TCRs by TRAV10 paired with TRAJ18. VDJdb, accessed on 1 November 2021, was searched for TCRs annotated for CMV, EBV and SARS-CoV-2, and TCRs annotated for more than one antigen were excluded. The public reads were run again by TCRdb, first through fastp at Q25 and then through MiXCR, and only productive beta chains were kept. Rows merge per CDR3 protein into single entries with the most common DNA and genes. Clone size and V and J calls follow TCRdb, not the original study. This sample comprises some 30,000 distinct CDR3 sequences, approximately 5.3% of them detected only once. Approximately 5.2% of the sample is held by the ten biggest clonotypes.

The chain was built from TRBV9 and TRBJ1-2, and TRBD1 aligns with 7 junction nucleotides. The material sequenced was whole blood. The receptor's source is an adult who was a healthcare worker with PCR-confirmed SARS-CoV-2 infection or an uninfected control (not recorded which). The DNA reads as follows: TGTGCCAGCAGCGGAAGCCCTCGGGACAGTCTAGCTAACTATGGCTACACCTTC. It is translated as CASSGSPRDSLANYGYTF. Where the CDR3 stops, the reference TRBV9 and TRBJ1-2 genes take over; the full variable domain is DSGVTQTPKHLITATGQRVTLRCSPRSGDLSVYWYQQSLDQGLQFLIQYYNGEERAKGNILERFSAQQFPDLHSELNLSSLELGDSALYFCASSGSPRDSLANYGYTFGSGTRLTVV.